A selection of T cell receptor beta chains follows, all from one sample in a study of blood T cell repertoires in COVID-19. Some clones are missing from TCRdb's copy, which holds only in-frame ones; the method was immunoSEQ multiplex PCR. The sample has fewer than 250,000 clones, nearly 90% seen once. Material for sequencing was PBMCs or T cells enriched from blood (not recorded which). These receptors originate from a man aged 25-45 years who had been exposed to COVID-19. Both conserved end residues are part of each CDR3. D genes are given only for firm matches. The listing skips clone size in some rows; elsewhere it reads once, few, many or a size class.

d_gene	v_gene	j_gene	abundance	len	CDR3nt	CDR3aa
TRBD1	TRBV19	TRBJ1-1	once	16	TGTGCCAGTAGGAGTAGGGCGACAGGGGGAATCACTGAAGCTTTCTTT	CASRSRATGGITEAFF
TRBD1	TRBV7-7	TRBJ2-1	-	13	TGTGCCAGCAGCTTAGGCCAGGGGGATGAGCAGTTCTTC	CASSLGQGDEQFF
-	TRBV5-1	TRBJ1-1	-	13	TGCGCCAGCAGCTTCCAGGGAAACACTGAAGCTTTCTTT	CASSFQGNTEAFF
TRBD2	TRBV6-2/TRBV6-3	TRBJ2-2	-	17	TGTGCCAGCAGTCCCCTAGGTAGCGGGGGGAACACCGGGGAGCTGTTTTTT	CASSPLGSGGNTGELFF
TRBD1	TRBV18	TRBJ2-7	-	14	TGTGCCAGCTCACTCCGCGACAGGGCCTACGAGCAGTACTTC	CASSLRDRAYEQYF
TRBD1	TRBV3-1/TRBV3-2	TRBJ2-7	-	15	TGTGCCAGCAGCCAAGGAGGGGGCGAAGTCTACGAGCAGTACTTC	CASSQGGGEVYEQYF
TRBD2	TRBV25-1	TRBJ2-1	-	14	TGTGCCAGCAGTGAACCCGGGACTAGAAATGAGCAGTTCTTC	CASSEPGTRNEQFF
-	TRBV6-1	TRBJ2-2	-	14	TGTGCCAGCAGTGAAGTTAACAGGCCCGGGGAGCTGTTTTTT	CASSEVNRPGELFF
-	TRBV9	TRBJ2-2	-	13	TGTGCCAGCAGCGTAGCAGACACCGGGGAGCTGTTTTTT	CASSVADTGELFF
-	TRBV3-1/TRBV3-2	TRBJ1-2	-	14	TGTGCCAGCAGCCAAGACCCCCCAGGGTGGCGCTACACCTTC	CASSQDPPGWRYTF
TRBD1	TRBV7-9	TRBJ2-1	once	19	TGTGCCAGCAGCTTAGCTCGGCAGGGGGCCCCGAGCTCCTACAATGAGCAGTTCTTC	CASSLARQGAPSSYNEQFF
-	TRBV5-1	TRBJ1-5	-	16	TGCGCCAGCAGCGTCGGGGGGCGGGGGATGGATCAGCCCCAGCATTTT	CASSVGGRGMDQPQHF
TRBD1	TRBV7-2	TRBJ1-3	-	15	TGTGCCAGCAGTTCCCAGACAGGGAGGCGAAACACCATATATTTT	CASSSQTGRRNTIYF
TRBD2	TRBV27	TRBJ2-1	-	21	TGTGCCAGCAGTTCCAGGGATTGGCTAGCGGGGGGGTGGAGCTCCTACAATGAGCAGTTCTTC	CASSSRDWLAGGWSSYNEQFF
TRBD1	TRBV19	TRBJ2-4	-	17	TGTGCCAGTAGTATAGGAGGTCAGGGGGCGTCCAAAAACATTCAGTACTTC	CASSIGGQGASKNIQYF
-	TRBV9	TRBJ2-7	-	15	TGTGCCAGCAGCGCAGAGGGGACTCACCTGGGCGAGCAGTACTTC	CASSAEGTHLGEQYF
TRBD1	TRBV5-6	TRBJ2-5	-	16	TGTGCCAGCAGCCGGGACAGGGGGCTAGGATGGGAGACCCAGTACTTC	CASSRDRGLGWETQYF
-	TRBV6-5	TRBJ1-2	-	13	TGTGCCAGCAGTTCCGGGACACCCTATGGCTACACCTTC	CASSSGTPYGYTF
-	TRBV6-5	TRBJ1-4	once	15	TGTGCCAGCAGGAATACACGTTATTCTAATGAAAAACTGTTTTTT	CASRNTRYSNEKLFF
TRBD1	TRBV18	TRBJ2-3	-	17	TGTGCCAGCTCACCCACAGGGACAGGGGTGGCCTCAGATACGCAGTATTTT	CASSPTGTGVASDTQYF
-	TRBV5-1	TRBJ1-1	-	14	TGCGCCAGCAGCAACCACGGGGATGGCACTGAAGCTTTCTTT	CASSNHGDGTEAFF
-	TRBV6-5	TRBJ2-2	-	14	TGTGCCAGCGATAGTTCCTGGGCCACCGGGGAGCTGTTTTTT	CASDSSWATGELFF
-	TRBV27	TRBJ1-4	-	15	TGTGCCAGCAGTCCGGCGGGGGCCAAGAGGGAAAAACTGTTTTTT	CASSPAGAKREKLFF
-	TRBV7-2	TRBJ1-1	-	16	TGTGCCAGCAGCTTAGAGTACGGGCGAGGAGGCACTGAAGCTTTCTTT	CASSLEYGRGGTEAFF